These 15 T cell receptor beta chains originate from one sample sequenced in a study of blood T cells in healthy people across ages. For the second PCR, which ran for about 7 to 11 cycles, a sample-barcoded 5' primer and a J-beta primer mix were used. In TCRdb, the 5' RACE reads were re-called with MiXCR into one record per CDR3 protein. Of about 1,600,000 distinct CDR3 sequences listed, about 40% are singletons. The sequenced sample was blood. The source is a woman in her late teens or twenties in good health.

The rearrangement uses TRBV6-1 and TRBJ1-2; 8 bases agree with TRBD1. V lost 4 bases, J lost 5 bases, and 9 bases stayed unmatched. Germline-derived CDR1 and CDR2 are MNHNS and SASEGT. The CDR3 covers 15 residues. Here the CDR3 reads CASSGQGTGAYGYTF. The CDR3 bases are TGTGCCAGCAGTGGACAGGGGACGGGGGCTTATGGCTACACCTTC.

The chain has TRBV12-3 or TRBV12-4 and TRBJ2-1, with TRBD2 identical over 9 bases. CDR3 length equals 17 residues. Unmatched junction bases numbered 9, after V lost 2 bases and J lost 4 bases. CDR3 coding DNA: TGTGCCAGCAGTTTAAGGGGGACTAGCCACCAATACAATGAGCAGTTCTTC. The encoded protein is CASSLRGTSHQYNEQFF.

The sample holds a few counts of this clonotype. The CDR3 loop is CASSGTVPNYGYTF. The CDR3 bases are TGTGCCAGCAGTGGGACAGTTCCTAACTATGGCTACACCTTC. J is TRBJ1-2 and V is TRBV12-3 or TRBV12-4; 7 bases agree with TRBD1. The ends lost 5 bases at V and 0 bases at J; junction bases unmatched: 3. The CDR3 contains 14 residues.

J is TRBJ2-2 and V is TRBV6-5, with a tentative D call TRBD1 (6 bases). Trimming stripped 6 bases from V and 6 bases from J, with 17 bases between. The CDR3 contains 15 residues. Germline V gene sequence: CDR1 MNHEY, CDR2 SVGAGI. The chain's CDR3 is CASRRWQGKAGELFF. Written as DNA, the CDR3 is TGTGCCAGCAGACGGTGGCAGGGGAAAGCCGGGGAGCTGTTTTTT.

The V and J genes are TRBV12-3 or TRBV12-4 and TRBJ2-7; perhaps TRBD1 as D (5 bases). The CDR3 contains 15 residues. The ends were cut back, 2 bases at V and 7 bases at J, with 18 bases in the middle. The CDR3 DNA reads as TGTGCCAGCAGTTTAAGGGGTCACTCCTACAATGAGCAGTACTTC. Protein product: CASSLRGHSYNEQYF.

In this sample, this clonotype turned up a few times. The chain couples TRBV10-3 to TRBJ2-4; tentative D call: TRBD1 (6 bases). V lost 7 bases and J 0 bases, leaving 16 bases between the germline ends. Germline-derived CDR1 and CDR2 are ENHRY and SYGVKD. The CDR3 runs 16 residues. This chain's CDR3 is CAITPLPGVAKNIQYF. The CDR3 coding sequence is TGTGCCATCACCCCACTGCCAGGGGTAGCCAAAAACATTCAGTACTTC.

Notes on this clonotype: Germline and junction disagree at one end, which may indicate a read error. The rearrangement links TRBV7-9 to TRBJ2-3, with 7 bases matching TRBD2. The CDR3 is made up of 16 amino acids. CDR1 and CDR2 from the germline V gene are SEHNR and FQNEAQ (reference sequence). The CDR3 region is CASSWEGRKSTGTQYF. The CDR3 nucleotides are TGTGCCAGCAGCTGGGAGGGCAGAAAATCCACAGGTACGCAGTATTTT.

In this sample, this clonotype turned up a few times. The V gene is TRBV20-1, the J gene TRBJ2-3; D might be TRBD2 (6 bases). CDR3 length equals 17 residues. Germline CDR1 is DFQATT and CDR2 is SNEGSKA (reference sequence). Trimming removed 0 bases from V and 2 bases from J, with 18 bases in between. CDR3 residues: CSARDVEGGAPTDTQYF. DNA for the CDR3: TGCAGTGCTAGAGATGTTGAGGGCGGGGCCCCCACAGATACGCAGTATTTT.

This rearrangement joins TRBV20-1 to TRBJ2-3, with a possible D match to TRBD2 (6 bases). Trimming stripped 3 bases from V and 2 bases from J, with 24 bases between. The CDR3 has 18 amino acids. The V gene's germline CDR1 is DFQATT and CDR2 SNEGSKA (reference sequence). As DNA, the CDR3 is TGCAGTGCTAGCGTCATCGGGGTCGCGGGGCACTTCACAGATACGCAGTATTTT. Translation: CSASVIGVAGHFTDTQYF.

About this clonotype: One end of the junction fails to match germline, which may point to a read error. CDR3 region: CAGSEPPGEQYF. The CDR3 coding sequence is TGTGCCGGCAGTGAGCCCCCTGGCGAGCAGTACTTC. This chain uses TRBV6-1 with TRBJ2-5; D not certain. The better agreement between TRBJ2-7 and the DNA end casts doubt on the J call. The CDR3 has 12 amino acids. Looked up from germline, CDR1 is MNHNS and CDR2 is SASEGT.

The rearrangement uses TRBV30 and TRBJ1-6, with a weak D call TRBD1 (5 bases). CDR1 and CDR2 (germline): GTSNPN, SVGIG (reference sequence). Trimming removed 0 bases at V and 9 bases at J, with 12 bases between. This CDR3 has 14 residues. CDR3 coding DNA: TGTGCCTGGAGTGTACTTGGCGGGGGTTCACCCCTCCACTTT. Translation: CAWSVLGGGSPLHF.

This chain connects TRBV12-3 or TRBV12-4 to TRBJ1-1; D possibly corresponds to TRBD1 (6 bases). V lost 5 bases to trimming and J lost 5 bases, with 15 bases between them. The CDR3 runs to 14 residues. The CDR3 loop reads CASSRQEERTEAFF. The CDR3 nucleotides read TGTGCCAGCAGTAGACAGGAGGAAAGGACTGAAGCTTTCTTT.

This clonotype has just a few counts. The chain uses TRBV7-9 and TRBJ2-1, with D unresolved. The CDR3 sequence is 14 residues long. The germline V and J ends were trimmed by 5 bases and 0 bases, with 8 bases remaining between them. Germline assignment: CDR1 SEHNR and CDR2 FQNEAQ (reference sequence). CDR3 residues: CASSRFSSYNEQFF. The CDR3 bases are TGTGCCAGCAGCCGATTTAGCTCCTACAATGAGCAGTTCTTC.

The chain combines TRBV9 with TRBJ1-1, with a tentative D call TRBD1 (6 bases). Germline loops: CDR1 SGDLS, CDR2 YYNGEE. V lost 4 bases to trimming and J lost 6 bases, with 16 bases between them. The CDR3 length is 14 residues. The CDR3 DNA reads TGTGCCAGCAGCCCCGGAGGGGGGCAGGCTGAAGCTTTCTTT. Its translation: CASSPGGGQAEAFF.

About this clonotype: An end of the junction does not agree with germline; a read error may underlie this. The gene calls are TRBV14 and TRBJ2-7; D is perhaps TRBD1 or TRBD2 (5 bases each). The CDR3 consists of 15 residues. Germline assignment: CDR1 SGHDN and CDR2 FVKESK. The CDR3 region has the DNA TGTGCCAGCAACCAAGGGGCAGGGACCTCCTACGAGCAGTACTTC. Its translation: CASNQGAGTSYEQYF.